This TCR beta chain was documented in a study of shared clonotypes between healthy human individuals. The wider study: Three men and a couple of women, aged 18 to 49, were donors. Findings of the study overall: Relative to memory subsets, naive subsets generally showed larger estimated richness. Clonotypes shared by all four donors outscored non-shared clonotypes in generation probability.

Trimming cost V 8 bases and J 0 bases, with 11 bases left between them. This CDR3 is 14 amino acids long. Looked up from germline, CDR1 is SEHNR and CDR2 is FQNEAQ (reference sequence). About this clone: Its antigen is not identified.

Here immunoSEQ multiplex PCR was the method, and the copy in TCRdb shows in-frame clones only, minus some. The profile covers around 2.5 million clones, with 90% to 95% appearing a single time and roughly 0.36% taken by the ten largest. The sample comprised naive CD4+ T cells from PBMCs. The subset denotes: CD45RA+ positively selected. The TCR was taken from a man aged 18 to 30 in good health. Some clones in this sample may be carry-over from other donors' samples. This chain joins TRBV7-9 and TRBJ1-3, with D possibly TRBD1 on 5 matching bases. CDR3 sequence reads: CASGQGYSGNTIYF. The CDR3 DNA reads as TGTGCCAGCGGCCAGGGTTACTCTGGAAACACCATATATTTT.